This T cell receptor (beta chain) was sequenced during a study of cytomegalovirus exposure and HLA in healthy donors. As to this clone: Its antigen remains unidentified.

PCR amplification relied on 60 Vbeta primers (plus 13 Jbeta primers). The protocol was immunoSEQ multiplex PCR, while the TCRdb copy is restricted to in-frame clones and leaves out a portion. The table shows around 140,000 clones, with about 80% occurring only once. Germline assignment: CDR1 SSHAT and CDR2 FNYEAQ (reference sequence). V was clipped by 0 bases and J by 4 bases, with 9 bases between them. The CDR3 is 14 residues long. Study outcomes and limitations: In a later analysis, TCR beta V- and J-gene trimming was associated with a missense DCLRE1C variant. According to a later analysis, most TCR beta chains associated with CMV appeared HLA-restricted.

Input material: PBMCs. The TCR sequence derives from an older woman in good health and CMV-seropositive. The chain is built from TRBV7-7 and TRBJ1-1; the D is unclear. The CDR3 DNA sequence: TGTGCCAGCAGCTTAGCGGCGGGGAGCACTGAAGCTTTCTTT. It translates to CASSLAAGSTEAFF.